The clone carrying this TCR beta chain was counted once. The CDR3 has 14 amino acids. Trimming pared 0 bases from V and 5 bases from J, leaving 11 bases between. The germline V gene has CDR1 SGDLS and CDR2 YYNGEE. The data derive from a study of T cell changes during pregnancy in multiple sclerosis. Clones were read by immunoSEQ multiplex PCR, and TCRdb kept only the in-frame ones, dropping some. Of around 36,000 clones listed, under 95% are singletons. The origin of this receptor is a female donor with multiple sclerosis, enrolled in a pregnancy study. The input for sequencing was CD8+ T cells from peripheral blood mononuclear cells, taken in the first trimester of pregnancy. The rearrangement links TRBV9 to TRBJ1-1; tentative D call: TRBD1 (5 bases). The CDR3 DNA is TGTGCCAGCAGCGTAGAGGGGCGTGGGACTGAAGCTTTCTTT. Its protein is CASSVEGRGTEAFF.